These 14 T cell receptor beta chains were sequenced from one sample in a study of blood T cell repertoires in COVID-19. Produced via immunoSEQ multiplex PCR; TCRdb's table is partial and in-frame only. The sample carries tens of thousands of clones, 82% recorded once. Sequences were obtained from peripheral blood. Every receptor here comes from a woman in her sixties with acute or convalescent COVID-19.

V gene TRBV2 combines with J gene TRBJ1-1; 8 bases fit TRBD1. V shed 1 base and J 7 bases; nucleotides not matched to a gene: 2. The CDR3 is 13 residues long. The germline V gene has CDR1 SNHLY and CDR2 FYNNEI. The CDR3 DNA follows: TGTGCCAGCAGTGAAGTACAGGGGGGTGAAGCTTTCTTT. Translation: CASSEVQGGEAFF.

The genes are TRBV19 and TRBJ1-1; D ambiguous. The CDR3 has 12 amino acids. CDR1 LNHDA and CDR2 SQIVND come from the germline V gene (reference sequence). With 4 bases removed from V and 5 bases from J, the gap between germline ends came to 8 bases. The CDR3 sequence: CASSTRITEAFF. In DNA form, the CDR3 reads TGTGCCAGTAGTACCAGGATTACTGAAGCTTTCTTT.

The V gene is TRBV29-1, the J gene TRBJ1-2, with D maybe TRBD1 (5 bases). This CDR3 has 14 residues. The V end lost 4 bases, the J end lost 7 bases, and 19 bases lay between the germline ends. CDR1 is SQVTM, CDR2 ANQGSEA, per germline. This CDR3 reads CSVVSGVGGAGYTF. CDR3 in DNA: TGCAGCGTTGTCTCTGGCGTGGGCGGGGCTGGCTACACCTTC.

The chain has TRBV7-9 and TRBJ1-2; 7 nucleotides agree with TRBD1. The CDR3 length is 13 residues. Trimming at V came to 6 bases and at J to 3 bases, leaving 4 bases not matched to a gene. Germline V gives CDR1 SEHNR, CDR2 FQNEAQ (reference sequence). CDR3 amino acids: CASRGDRDYGYTF. The CDR3 DNA is TGTGCCAGCAGGGGTGACAGGGACTATGGCTACACCTTC.

V gene TRBV30 combines with J gene TRBJ2-5, with D possibly matching TRBD1 (6 bases). Trimming removed 0 bases from V and 5 bases from J, with 10 bases in between. The CDR3 runs to 13 residues. Per germline, CDR1 GTSNPN and CDR2 SVGIG (reference sequence). CDR3 nucleotides: TGTGCCTGGAGTGTTGGGGGCGGTGAGACCCAGTACTTC. It yields the protein CAWSVGGGETQYF. Together with reference TRBV30 and TRBJ2-5, the CDR3 gives the full variable domain: SQTIHQWPATLVQPVGSPLSLECTVEGTSNPNLYWYRQAAGRGLQLLFYSVGIGQISSEVPQNLSASRPQDRQFILSSKKLLLSDSGFYLCAWSVGGGETQYFGPGTRLLVL.

V and J are TRBV6-5 and TRBJ2-7; 9 bases are a match to TRBD2. The germline CDR1 and CDR2 sequences are MNHEY and SVGAGI. V was clipped by 10 bases and J by 4 bases; unmatched bases: 8. The CDR3 has 13 amino acids. CDR3 DNA sequence: TGTGCCATCTTAGCGGGAGTTAGTTACGAGCAGTACTTC. This gives the protein CAILAGVSYEQYF.

This clone was seen a few times. The chain recombines TRBV30 with TRBJ2-3; D not certain. The CDR3 extends over 15 amino acids. V was clipped by 2 bases and J by 2 bases, with 14 bases between them. CDR1 and CDR2 (germline): GTSNPN, SVGIG (reference sequence). The DNA of the CDR3 is TGTGCCTGGAGTCCCTCGAACTCCCCCACAGATACGCAGTATTTT. Amino acid sequence: CAWSPSNSPTDTQYF.

The chain employs TRBV7-2 and TRBJ1-2, with 10 bases lining up with TRBD1. Looked up from germline, CDR1 is SGHTA and CDR2 is FQGNSA. After removal of 5 bases from V and 4 bases from J, the junction contained 10 bases not matched to a gene. This CDR3 contains 16 residues. CDR3 DNA sequence: TGTGCCAGCAGCCCTAATCGACAGGGGGCAAGCTATGGCTACACCTTC. This translates into CASSPNRQGASYGYTF.

The gene calls are TRBV10-3 and TRBJ2-1, with D possibly being TRBD1 (5 bases). The CDR3 totals 13 residues. The V gene lost 3 bases and the J gene lost 9 bases, with 12 bases spanning the gap. In germline, CDR1 is ENHRY, CDR2 SYGVKD. The CDR3 sequence: CAISEKQRGEQFF. The CDR3 nucleotides read TGTGCCATCAGTGAAAAACAAAGGGGTGAGCAGTTCTTC.

This rearrangement joins TRBV5-6 to TRBJ1-1; D may be TRBD1 (6 bases). Germline V gene lookup returns CDR1 SGHDT and CDR2 YYEEEE. V dropped 3 bases and J dropped 6 bases, with 15 bases sitting between them. The CDR3 sequence is 14 residues long. CDR3 DNA sequence: TGTGCCAGCAGCTCCGTCACAGGGAGGGCTGAAGCTTTCTTT. Encoded protein: CASSSVTGRAEAFF.

The chain joins TRBV19 to TRBJ1-6, with no clear D. The CDR3 is 17 amino acids. Per germline, CDR1 LNHDA and CDR2 SQIVND (reference sequence). Deletions cut 5 bases from V and 0 bases from J, with 14 bases between. The chain's CDR3 is CASSPRTGSSYNSPLHF. In nucleotides, the CDR3 is TGTGCCAGTAGTCCGCGGACGGGGAGCTCCTATAATTCACCCCTCCACTTT.

The rearrangement links TRBV28 to TRBJ2-5, with 8 bases identical to TRBD2. Germline values: CDR1 MDHEN, CDR2 SYDVKM. There are 14 residues in the CDR3. The J segment lost 6 bases and the V segment lost 7 bases, leaving 10 bases of the junction unmatched. In nucleotides, the CDR3 is TGTGCCAGCACCCGGGAGGGGGGCGTCCAGACCCAGTACTTC. Translated: CASTREGGVQTQYF. Complete variable domain (other parts from reference TRBV28 and TRBJ2-5): DVKVTQSSRYLVKRTGEKVFLECVQDMDHENMFWYRQDPGLGLRLIYFSYDVKMKEKGDIPEGYSVSREKKERFSLILESASTNQTSMYLCASTREGGVQTQYFGPGTRLLVL.

The chain employs TRBV7-3 and TRBJ2-1; TRBD2 might be the D (5 bases). Trimming shortened V by 1 base and J by 0 bases, and 10 bases separated the two germline ends. Germline V gene sequence: CDR1 SGHTA, CDR2 FQGTGA. CDR3 length equals 16 residues. The CDR3 sequence is CASSLIVTNSYNEQFF. The CDR3 DNA follows: TGTGCCAGCAGCTTAATCGTGACTAACTCCTACAATGAGCAGTTCTTC.

V is TRBV6-5 and J is TRBJ1-1; 10 nucleotides line up with TRBD1. CDR1 MNHEY and CDR2 SVGAGI come from the germline V gene. Trimming at V came to 11 bases and at J to 5 bases, leaving 8 bases not matched to a gene. CDR3 length: 13 amino acids. CDR3 amino acids: CAGSGQGSTEAFF. The CDR3 nucleotides are TGTGCCGGGTCGGGACAGGGGAGTACTGAAGCTTTCTTT.